This is a list of T cell receptor beta chains from one sample in a study of OX40 agonist ivuxolimab in advanced cancers. Sequenced by immunoSEQ multiplex PCR; TCRdb stores in-frame clones only, minus some. This table has some 62,000 clones, about 82% appearing once. The material was CD4+ or CD8+ T cells sorted from blood, obtained in a trial of the OX40 agonist ivuxolimab. Every receptor here comes from an adult with an advanced solid tumor such as melanoma, head and neck, liver or kidney cancer. CDR3s include the opening cysteine and the closing phenylalanine or tryptophan. The D gene is left open where the match is weak. Clone size, where shown, is once, few, many, or a class for clones that have expanded.

TRBV5-1,13,-,TRBJ2-7,-,CASSLERGSEQYF,TGCGCCAGCAGCTTGGAACGGGGTAGCGAGCAGTACTTC
TRBV11-2,14,TRBD1,TRBJ2-7,-,CASSFGTGDYEQYF,TGTGCCAGCAGCTTTGGGACAGGGGACTACGAGCAGTACTTC
TRBV15,17,-,TRBJ2-7,-,CATSRATGLASSYEQYF,TGTGCCACCAGCAGAGCGACGGGCCTAGCGAGCTCCTACGAGCAGTACTTC
TRBV29-1,12,-,TRBJ1-1,-,CSVRVGGTEAFF,TGCAGCGTTCGGGTTGGGGGCACTGAAGCTTTCTTT
TRBV6-5,14,TRBD1,TRBJ1-2,-,CASSSTGGVYGYTF,TGTGCCAGCAGTTCGACAGGGGGCGTCTATGGCTACACCTTC
TRBV30,15,TRBD2,TRBJ2-4,-,CAWSGGGVAKNIQYF,TGTGCCTGGAGTGGGGGGGGAGTAGCCAAAAACATTCAGTACTTC
TRBV29-1,11,-,TRBJ2-7,once,CSVRGIYEQYF,TGCAGCGTCCGAGGGATCTACGAGCAGTACTTC
TRBV11-3,15,TRBD2,TRBJ2-1,once,CASSSMTSGKNEQFF,TGTGCCAGCAGCTCCATGACTAGCGGGAAAAATGAGCAGTTCTTC
TRBV28,14,TRBD1,TRBJ2-3,-,CASSTGGITDTQYF,TGTGCCAGCAGCACAGGGGGCATCACAGATACGCAGTATTTT
TRBV10-3,14,-,TRBJ1-1,few,CAISESKQAAEAFF,TGTGCCATCAGTGAGTCGAAACAGGCCGCTGAAGCTTTCTTT
TRBV27,14,-,TRBJ2-1,-,CASSLGGPPNEQFF,TGTGCCAGCAGTTTAGGAGGTCCGCCCAATGAGCAGTTCTTC
TRBV7-2,15,TRBD1,TRBJ2-7,-,CASSPRGLSSYEQYF,TGTGCCAGCAGCCCCAGGGGGCTTAGCTCCTACGAGCAGTACTTC
TRBV27,14,TRBD1,TRBJ2-7,-,CASSKDRGTREQYF,TGTGCCAGCAGTAAGGACAGGGGAACTCGCGAGCAGTACTTC
TRBV4-1,16,TRBD1,TRBJ1-5,-,CASSRGDRVPEQPQHF,TGCGCCAGCAGCCGGGGGGACAGAGTACCCGAACAGCCCCAGCATTTT
TRBV4-3,15,-,TRBJ2-3,-,CASSQDSLRADTQYF,TGCGCCAGCAGCCAAGATAGTCTAAGGGCAGATACGCAGTATTTT
TRBV15,13,-,TRBJ2-4,-,CATSRDRENIQYF,TGTGCCACCAGCAGAGATCGGGAAAACATTCAGTACTTC
TRBV27,15,-,TRBJ2-1,-,CASSLNTAGLNEQFF,TGTGCCAGCAGTTTAAATACGGCGGGATTAAATGAGCAGTTCTTC
TRBV5-6,12,-,TRBJ2-1,-,CASSLGPNEQFF,TGTGCCAGCAGCCTCGGGCCCAATGAGCAGTTCTTC
TRBV6-5,11,-,TRBJ2-1,-,CASSNINEQFF,TGTGCCAGCAGCAACATCAATGAGCAGTTCTTC
TRBV7-9,14,-,TRBJ2-7,once,CASRLGGSLGEQYF,TGTGCCAGCAGATTAGGAGGGTCTCTGGGCGAGCAGTACTTC
TRBV27,14,TRBD1,TRBJ2-7,-,CASSSGQGTDEQYF,TGTGCCAGCAGTTCCGGACAGGGGACCGACGAGCAGTACTTC
TRBV28,15,-,TRBJ1-1,-,CASRFPGRKNTEAFF,TGTGCCAGCAGGTTCCCGGGACGGAAGAACACTGAAGCTTTCTTT
TRBV7-2,14,TRBD2,TRBJ2-1,-,CASSLELAGNEQFF,TGTGCCAGCAGCTTAGAACTAGCGGGCAATGAGCAGTTCTTC
TRBV27,16,-,TRBJ2-1,-,CASTTGARRSYNEQFF,TGTGCCAGCACGACAGGAGCAAGGAGGTCCTACAATGAGCAGTTCTTC
TRBV7-2,13,-,TRBJ1-2,-,CASSLRGEQGNTF,TGTGCCAGCAGCTTAAGGGGGGAACAGGGAAACACCTTC
TRBV4-1,13,-,TRBJ2-7,-,CASSQGGNYEQYF,TGCGCCAGCAGCCAAGGCGGGAACTACGAGCAGTACTTC
TRBV2,14,-,TRBJ2-2,few,CASRGGSNTGELFF,TGTGCCAGCAGGGGGGGATCAAACACCGGGGAGCTGTTTTTT
TRBV29-1,13,-,TRBJ2-7,-,CSVVWARRDEQYF,TGCAGCGTTGTATGGGCCCGTCGTGACGAGCAGTACTTC
TRBV19,16,-,TRBJ1-2,once,CASSIIMQTGSGGYTF,TGTGCCAGTAGTATCATAATGCAAACAGGGTCGGGTGGCTACACCTTC
TRBV28,15,-,TRBJ2-3,once,CASSRTVDSTDTQYF,TGTGCCAGCAGTCGGACAGTTGATAGCACAGATACGCAGTATTTT
TRBV15,16,-,TRBJ1-4,-,CATSPGRWTRREKLFF,TGTGCCACCAGCCCCGGGAGGTGGACGAGGCGTGAAAAACTGTTTTTT
TRBV4-2,14,-,TRBJ2-2,few,CASSHPGVAGELFF,TGTGCCAGCAGCCATCCGGGAGTCGCCGGGGAGCTGTTTTTT
TRBV5-1,15,TRBD1,TRBJ1-1,-,CASSLTGGGNTEAFF,TGCGCCAGCAGCTTAACAGGGGGCGGGAACACTGAAGCTTTCTTT
TRBV4-1,16,-,TRBJ2-4,-,CASSTTTADAKNIQYF,TGCGCCAGCAGCACCACTACGGCAGACGCCAAAAACATTCAGTACTTC
TRBV28,11,-,TRBJ1-1,-,CASRGGGEAFF,TGTGCCAGCAGGGGAGGGGGTGAAGCTTTCTTT
TRBV19,14,-,TRBJ2-5,few,CASRSLSVRETQYF,TGTGCCAGTAGATCCCTTTCTGTGCGAGAGACCCAGTACTTC
TRBV5-1,15,TRBD1,TRBJ2-7,once,CASSPTGGSSYEQYF,TGCGCCAGCAGCCCGACAGGGGGCAGCTCCTACGAGCAGTACTTC
TRBV11-2,13,TRBD1,TRBJ1-2,-,CASRGQGVDSYTF,TGTGCCAGCAGGGGACAGGGAGTGGACAGCTACACCTTC
TRBV7-3,15,-,TRBJ2-3,-,CASSLQLGGTDTQYF,TGTGCCAGCAGCTTACAATTAGGAGGGACGGATACGCAGTATTTT
TRBV2,12,-,TRBJ2-3,-,CADSTGPDTQYF,TGTGCCGACAGCACAGGGCCAGATACGCAGTATTTT
TRBV6-1,15,-,TRBJ2-7,-,CASSEAAPSSYEQYF,TGTGCCAGCAGTGAAGCAGCCCCAAGCTCCTACGAGCAGTACTTC
TRBV19,14,-,TRBJ1-6,-,CASSHTGGLSPLHF,TGTGCCAGTAGTCACACCGGGGGTCTTTCACCCCTCCACTTT
TRBV7-9,14,-,TRBJ2-5,-,CASSSFPRAETQYF,TGTGCCAGCAGCTCCTTTCCCAGGGCGGAGACCCAGTACTTC
TRBV2,19,TRBD1,TRBJ2-1,few,CASSDGTGTPNAGYNEQFF,TGTGCCAGCAGTGACGGGACAGGGACTCCGAACGCCGGATACAATGAGCAGTTCTTC
TRBV10-2,15,-,TRBJ1-1,-,CASSDIRGIDTEAFF,TGCGCCAGCAGTGATATCCGGGGGATTGACACTGAAGCTTTCTTT
TRBV27,15,-,TRBJ1-1,-,CASSLSFYGNTEAFF,TGTGCCAGCAGTTTATCCTTTTACGGGAACACTGAAGCTTTCTTT
TRBV20-1,11,-,TRBJ2-5,-,CSAVDGETQYF,TGCAGTGCCGTTGACGGGGAGACCCAGTACTTC
TRBV4-1,13,-,TRBJ2-1,once,CASSREPLGEQFF,TGCGCCAGCAGCCGCGAACCCCTGGGTGAGCAGTTCTTC
TRBV5-5,14,TRBD1,TRBJ1-2,-,CASSRDRGLYGYTF,TGTGCCAGCAGCCGGGACAGGGGGCTCTATGGCTACACCTTC
TRBV7-8,15,TRBD1,TRBJ1-1,-,CASSLAGQGDTEAFF,TGTGCCAGCAGCTTGGCGGGACAGGGGGACACTGAAGCTTTCTTT
TRBV6-5,15,-,TRBJ2-7,-,CASSPTRGASYEQYF,TGTGCCAGCAGCCCGACCCGGGGGGCCTCCTACGAGCAGTACTTC
TRBV15,16,TRBD2,TRBJ2-1,-,CATSKSGTSGSREQFF,TGTGCCACCAGCAAGTCCGGGACTAGCGGGAGTCGTGAGCAGTTCTTC
TRBV5-1,16,-,TRBJ1-2,-,CASTSNPETEVYGYTF,TGCGCCAGCACCTCAAATCCAGAGACAGAAGTCTATGGCTACACCTTC